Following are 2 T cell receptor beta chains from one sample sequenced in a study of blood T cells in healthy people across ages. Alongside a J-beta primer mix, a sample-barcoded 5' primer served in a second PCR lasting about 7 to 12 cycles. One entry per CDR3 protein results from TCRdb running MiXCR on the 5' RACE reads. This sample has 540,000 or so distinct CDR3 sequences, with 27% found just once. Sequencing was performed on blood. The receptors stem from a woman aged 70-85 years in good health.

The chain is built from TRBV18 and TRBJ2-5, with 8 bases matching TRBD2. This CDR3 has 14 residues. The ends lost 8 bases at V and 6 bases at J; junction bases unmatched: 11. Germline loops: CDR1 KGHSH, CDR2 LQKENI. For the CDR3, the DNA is TGTGCCAGCATGTTGGAGCGGGGGTTACAGACCCAGTACTTC. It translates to CASMLERGLQTQYF.

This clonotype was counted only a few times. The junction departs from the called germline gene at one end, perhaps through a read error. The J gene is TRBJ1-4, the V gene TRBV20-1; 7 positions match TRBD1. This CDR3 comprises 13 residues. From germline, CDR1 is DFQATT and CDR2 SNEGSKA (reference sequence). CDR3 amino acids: CSARDRESEKLFF. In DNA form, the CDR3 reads TGCAGTGCTCGAGACAGGGAAAGTGAAAAACTGTTTTTT.